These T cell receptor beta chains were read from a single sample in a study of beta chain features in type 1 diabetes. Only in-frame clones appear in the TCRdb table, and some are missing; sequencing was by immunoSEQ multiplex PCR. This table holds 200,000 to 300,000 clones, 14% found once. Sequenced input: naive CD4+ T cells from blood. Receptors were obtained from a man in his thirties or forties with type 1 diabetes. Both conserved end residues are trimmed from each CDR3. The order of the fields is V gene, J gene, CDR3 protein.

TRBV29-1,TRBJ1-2,SVVARANVDGYT
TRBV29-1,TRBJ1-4,SVESQGNEKLF
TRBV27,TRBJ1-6,ASSVRQNSPLH
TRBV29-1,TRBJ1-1,SVEGQGGLNTEAF
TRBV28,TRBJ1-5,ASSIPGQGMNQPQH
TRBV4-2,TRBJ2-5,ASSQDTAAAGDQETQY
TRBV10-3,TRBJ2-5,AISGLEKETQY
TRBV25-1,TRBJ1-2,ASSERFQVNYGYT
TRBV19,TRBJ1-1,ASSTQGAEAF
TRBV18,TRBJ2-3,ASSPRGGLDTQY
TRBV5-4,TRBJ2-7,ASSLGGSGSYEQY
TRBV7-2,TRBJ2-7,ASSLGTGPYEQY
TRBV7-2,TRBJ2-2,ASSSELAGGLRVTGELF
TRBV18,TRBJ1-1,ASSPFGTGRTEAF
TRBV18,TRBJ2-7,ASSRDPTGEQY
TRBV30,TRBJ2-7,AWKTDLSSYEQY
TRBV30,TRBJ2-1,AWRGSGGRSSYNEQF
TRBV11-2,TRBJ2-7,ASSLGSGRGYEQY
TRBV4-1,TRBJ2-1,ASSQGLAGGPSYNEQF
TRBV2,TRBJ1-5,ASSEEWAGNQPQH
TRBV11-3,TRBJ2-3,ASSLRPGQVSTDTQY
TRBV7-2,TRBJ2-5,ASSLVIAGGKETQY
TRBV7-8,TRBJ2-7,ASSSDRALGEQY
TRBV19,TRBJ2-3,ATAVTSGSPDTQY
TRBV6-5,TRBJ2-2,ASSYSSYGELF
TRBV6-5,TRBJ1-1,ASKDRGWNTEAF
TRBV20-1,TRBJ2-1,SATSNEQF
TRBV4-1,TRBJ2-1,ASSQEGTRVYNEQF
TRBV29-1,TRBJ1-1,SVSDRGFTEAF
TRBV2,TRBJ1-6,ASSGGQTNNSPLH
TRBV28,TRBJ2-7,ASGQTRRGGEQY